The 10 T cell receptor beta chains in this list originate from one sample, sequenced in a study of cytomegalovirus exposure and HLA in healthy donors. Primers for the PCR totalled 60 Vbeta and 13 Jbeta. The protocol was immunoSEQ multiplex PCR, while the TCRdb copy is restricted to in-frame clones and leaves out a portion. This sample has 130,000 or so clones; roughly 70% occur once, and the top ten carry less than 5%. Sequencing was carried out using PBMCs. The source of these receptors is a man in his fifties in good health and CMV-seropositive.

As for this clone: The sample has other DNA sequences that encode this CDR3 too. The gene calls are TRBV6-5 and TRBJ1-2; 8 bases line up with TRBD1. This CDR3 has 15 residues. With 2 bases clipped from V and 5 bases from J, the junction kept 7 bases outside the gene matches. Germline loops: CDR1 MNHEY, CDR2 SVGAGI. The CDR3 nucleotides are TGTGCCAGCAGTTACGCCGGACAGGGCGGGTATGGCTACACCTTC. Translated, it gives CASSYAGQGGYGYTF.

This chain uses TRBV5-4 with TRBJ1-3; D is perhaps TRBD1 (6 bases). With 0 bases removed from V and 0 bases from J, the gap between germline ends came to 16 bases. The CDR3 contains 18 residues. Per the germline V gene, CDR1 is SGHNT and CDR2 is YYREEE (reference sequence). The CDR3 DNA sequence: TGTGCCAGCAGCTTGGAACCGGGGGGCTCCTTCTCTGGAAACACCATATATTTT. Amino acids: CASSLEPGGSFSGNTIYF. Drawing the rest from reference TRBV5-4 and TRBJ1-3, the complete variable domain is ETGVTQSPTHLIKTRGQQVTLRCSSQSGHNTVSWYQQALGQGPQFIFQYYREEENGRGNFPPRFSGLQFPNYSSELNVNALELDDSALYLCASSLEPGGSFSGNTIYFGEGSWLTVV.

V usage is TRBV5-4 and J usage is TRBJ2-2; tentative D call: TRBD2 (5 bases). Germline CDR1 is SGHNT and CDR2 is YYREEE (reference sequence). CDR3 length: 16 residues. V was clipped by 4 bases and J by 0 bases, with 13 bases between them. The CDR3 is CASSPQAGANTGELFF. The CDR3 DNA is TGTGCCAGCAGCCCCCAGGCCGGGGCGAACACCGGGGAGCTGTTTTTT.

V gene TRBV2 combines with J gene TRBJ2-1, with 8 bases lining up with TRBD1. V lost 6 bases to trimming and J lost 11 bases; unmatched junction nucleotides: 3. The V gene's germline CDR1 is SNHLY and CDR2 FYNNEI. The CDR3 consists of 11 residues. The CDR3 DNA sequence: TGTGCCAGCAGGGGGACAGGAAAGCAGTTCTTC. This gives the protein CASRGTGKQFF.

V usage is TRBV18 and J usage is TRBJ2-1; D might be TRBD2 (6 bases). V dropped 4 bases and J dropped 9 bases, with 16 bases sitting between them. The CDR3 is made up of 14 amino acids. The germline gives CDR1 KGHSH, CDR2 LQKENI. The chain's CDR3 is CASSLGGARGEQFF. The DNA for the CDR3 is TGTGCCAGCTCACTAGGCGGGGCGAGGGGTGAGCAGTTCTTC.

This clone has a single count. The V and J genes are TRBV6-4 and TRBJ2-6; TRBD1 might be the D (6 bases). Germline V CDR1 and CDR2: MRHNA, SNTAGT. This CDR3 is 15 amino acids long. Between the trimmed V and J ends, which lost 7 bases and 0 bases, there was a span of 10 bases. CDR3 in DNA: TGTGCCAGCACTAAAGGGGGCTCTGGGGCCAACGTCCTGACTTTC. This sequence encodes CASTKGGSGANVLTF.

This clone was picked up one time. The V gene is TRBV4-1, the J gene TRBJ1-2; TRBD1 agrees at 10 bases. CDR3 size: 15 residues. After removal of 1 base from V and 9 bases from J, the junction contained 8 bases not matched to a gene. Germline values: CDR1 MGHRA, CDR2 YSYEKL. The CDR3 reads CASSQARDRGSRYTF. Here the CDR3 DNA reads TGCGCCAGCAGCCAAGCACGGGACAGGGGTTCGCGCTACACCTTC.

This sequence joins TRBV11-2 and TRBJ1-4; 7 bases agree with TRBD1. The germline CDR1 and CDR2 sequences are SGHAT and FQNNGV. This CDR3 has 16 residues. V was clipped by 5 bases and J by 8 bases; unmatched bases: 14. CDR3 in amino acids: CASSARLTGRGEKLFF. The CDR3 nucleotides read TGTGCCAGCAGCGCGCGCCTGACAGGGCGCGGCGAAAAACTGTTTTTT.

Notes on this clone: An end of the junction differs from the germline gene, which may be a read error. The chain uses TRBV5-1 and TRBJ2-1, with TRBD2 as a possible D gene (5 bases). From germline, CDR1 is SGHRS and CDR2 YFSETQ. The CDR3 is made up of 14 amino acids. CDR3 residues: CANSPLAVGNEQFF. Written as DNA, the CDR3 is TGCGCCAACAGCCCCCTAGCCGTGGGCAATGAGCAGTTCTTC.

The chain is built from TRBV2 and TRBJ2-7; no clear D. Germline CDR1 and CDR2: SNHLY and FYNNEI. V was cut by 4 bases and J by 6 bases, with 13 bases left in between. The CDR3 spans 13 residues. This chain's CDR3 is CASSAPLYCEQYF. CDR3 DNA sequence: TGTGCCAGCAGTGCCCCTCTTTACTGCGAGCAGTACTTC.